A single sample is the source of the 19 T cell receptor beta chains below, sequenced in a study of cytomegalovirus exposure and HLA in healthy donors. With 60 Vbeta and 13 Jbeta primers, the PCR was carried out. The method was immunoSEQ multiplex PCR; TCRdb's version includes in-frame clones alone and lacks a portion of them. The table lists roughly 230,000 clones, around 84% of them singletons. The specimen was PBMCs. These receptors were obtained from a girl aged 2 to 9 in good health and CMV-seronegative.

This chain uses TRBV29-1 with TRBJ1-1; D gene uncertain. This CDR3 is built from 13 residues. The germline V gene has CDR1 SQVTM and CDR2 ANQGSEA. With 5 bases removed from V and 4 bases from J, the gap between germline ends came to 14 bases. The CDR3 is CSVYVSFTTEAFF. The CDR3 DNA sequence: TGCAGCGTTTACGTGAGCTTTACCACTGAAGCTTTCTTT.

The genes are TRBV19 and TRBJ1-2, with D perhaps TRBD1 (5 bases). Trimming shortened V by 1 base and J by 0 bases, and 15 bases separated the two germline ends. Germline CDR1 is LNHDA and CDR2 is SQIVND (reference sequence). There are 17 residues in the CDR3. CDR3 region: CASSIALGAGSNYGYTF. In DNA form, the CDR3 reads TGTGCCAGTAGTATAGCTTTAGGGGCAGGGTCTAACTATGGCTACACCTTC.

The chain combines TRBV5-4 with TRBJ2-7; TRBD1 matches at 9 bases. The CDR3 covers 14 residues. Trimming removed 2 bases from V and 4 bases from J; junction bases left unmatched: 4. CDR1 SGHNT and CDR2 YYREEE come from the germline V gene (reference sequence). The CDR3 sequence: CASSLGTGRYEQYF. CDR3 sequence (DNA): TGTGCCAGCAGCTTAGGGACAGGGCGATACGAGCAGTACTTC. Supplemented by reference TRBV5-4 and TRBJ2-7, the full variable domain reads ETGVTQSPTHLIKTRGQQVTLRCSSQSGHNTVSWYQQALGQGPQFIFQYYREEENGRGNFPPRFSGLQFPNYSSELNVNALELDDSALYLCASSLGTGRYEQYFGPGTRLTVT.

The chain recombines TRBV7-2 with TRBJ2-1, with no clear D. The CDR3 extends over 13 amino acids. Trimming removed 3 bases from V and 1 base from J, with 4 bases in between. Germline CDR1 and CDR2: SGHTA and FQGNSA. This CDR3 is CASSLRSYNEQFF. CDR3 coding DNA: TGTGCCAGCAGCTTGAGGTCCTACAATGAGCAGTTCTTC.

The chain links TRBV6-1 to TRBJ2-5, with a tentative D call TRBD2 (5 bases). CDR3 length: 16 amino acids. Trimming took 3 bases from V and 1 from J, leaving 15 bases between them. Germline V gives CDR1 MNHNS, CDR2 SASEGT. The DNA for the CDR3 is TGTGCCAGCAGTGATAGGAGGTTCCGTGGCCAAGAGACCCAGTACTTC. This codes for CASSDRRFRGQETQYF.

The V and J genes are TRBV7-6 and TRBJ1-2; TRBD1 matches at 10 bases. The junction had 15 bases not matched to a gene; V was cut back by 5 bases and J by 6 bases. The CDR3 extends over 17 amino acids. Germline loops: CDR1 SGHVS, CDR2 FNYEAQ. The CDR3 region has the DNA TGTGCCAGCAGCATGAACCGGGACAGGGGCAAAGTTGATGGCTACACCTTC. Protein product: CASSMNRDRGKVDGYTF. Filled out from reference TRBV7-6 and TRBJ1-2, the complete variable domain reads GAGVSQSPRYKVTKRGQDVALRCDPISGHVSLYWYRQALGQGPEFLTYFNYEAQQDKSGLPNDRFSAERPEGSISTLTIQRTEQRDSAMYRCASSMNRDRGKVDGYTFGSGTRLTVV.

The J gene is TRBJ1-1, the V gene TRBV6-6; D might be TRBD1 (5 bases). The CDR3 extends over 14 amino acids. Between the trimmed V and J ends, which lost 8 bases and 0 bases, there was a span of 13 bases. Germline V gene data show CDR1 as MNHNY and CDR2 as SVGAGI (reference sequence). The CDR3 is CASSESGLNTEAFF. Here the CDR3 DNA reads TGTGCCAGCTCGGAATCAGGGTTGAACACTGAAGCTTTCTTT.

This clone has just one count. The CDR3 region is CASSEESEGLGFTDTQYF. The DNA for the CDR3 is TGTGCCAGCAGTGAAGAGAGCGAAGGACTAGGTTTCACAGATACGCAGTATTTT. V and J are TRBV6-1 and TRBJ2-3; TRBD2 matches at 7 bases. The V segment lost 1 base and the J segment 2 bases; nucleotides outside the gene matches: 12. CDR1 and CDR2 (germline): MNHNS, SASEGT. This CDR3 has 18 amino acids.

This clone has just a few counts. The chain has TRBV5-4 and TRBJ1-1; 9 positions match TRBD1. The ends lost 4 bases at V and 3 bases at J; junction bases unmatched: 13. This CDR3 has 17 residues. Looked up from germline, CDR1 is SGHNT and CDR2 is YYREEE (reference sequence). CDR3 DNA: TGTGCCAGCAGCCCCCCGGGACAGGGAGGGAGGGACACTGAAGCTTTCTTT. Encoded protein: CASSPPGQGGRDTEAFF. The full variable domain, with the rest looked up from reference TRBV5-4 and TRBJ1-1, is ETGVTQSPTHLIKTRGQQVTLRCSSQSGHNTVSWYQQALGQGPQFIFQYYREEENGRGNFPPRFSGLQFPNYSSELNVNALELDDSALYLCASSPPGQGGRDTEAFFGQGTRLTVV.

V usage is TRBV5-1 and J usage is TRBJ1-2, with 11 nucleotides matching TRBD1. The CDR3 spans 18 residues. CDR1 is SGHRS, CDR2 YFSETQ, per germline. V dropped 3 bases and J dropped 9; count of bases not matched to a gene: 19. The DNA for the CDR3 is TGCGCCAGCAGCTACCGGACAGGGGGCCCTACGCTCTCGTCTCGCTACACCTTC. It yields the protein CASSYRTGGPTLSSRYTF. The variable domain in full, completed from reference TRBV5-1 and TRBJ1-2, reads KAGVTQTPRYLIKTRGQQVTLSCSPISGHRSVSWYQQTPGQGLQFLFEYFSETQRNKGNFPGRFSGRQFSNSRSEMNVSTLELGDSALYLCASSYRTGGPTLSSRYTFGSGTRLTVV.

Details on this clone: This CDR3 is also generated by other DNA sequences in the sample. The V and J genes are TRBV6-5 and TRBJ2-6; D not resolved. V was clipped by 0 bases and J by 2 bases, with 8 bases between them. The CDR3 length is 16 residues. The V gene's germline CDR1 is MNHEY and CDR2 SVGAGI. The CDR3 nucleotides are TGTGCCAGCAGTTACTCTAGTGGTACTGGGGCCAACGTCCTGACTTTC. Translation gives CASSYSSGTGANVLTF.

This chain uses TRBV5-4 with TRBJ1-2, with D uncertain. CDR1 is SGHNT and CDR2 is YYREEE in the germline V gene (reference sequence). This CDR3 has 14 residues. Between the trimmed V and J ends, which lost 4 bases and 2 bases, there was a span of 12 bases. The CDR3 sequence: CASSPLARNYGYTF. The DNA for the CDR3 is TGTGCCAGCAGCCCTTTAGCACGGAACTATGGCTACACCTTC.

The rearrangement joins TRBV4-2 to TRBJ2-5; D may be TRBD2 (7 bases). The CDR3 is made up of 17 amino acids. Germline V gene sequence: CDR1 LGHNA, CDR2 YNFKEQ. The V and J ends lost 3 bases and 5 bases respectively, with 22 bases between them. In nucleotides, the CDR3 is TGTGCCAGCAGCCACCCTACTGAGGGGGGGACGGGGGAGACCCAGTACTTC. Amino acid sequence: CASSHPTEGGTGETQYF.

The chain combines TRBV30 with TRBJ1-5, with D possibly TRBD1 on 6 matching bases. CDR1 and CDR2 (germline): GTSNPN, SVGIG (reference sequence). The CDR3 extends over 13 amino acids. V lost 4 bases, J lost 8 bases, and 15 bases lay in between. The CDR3 loop is CAWNRQGREPQHF. The DNA for the CDR3 is TGTGCCTGGAATAGGCAGGGGAGGGAGCCCCAGCATTTT. Full variable domain (missing parts from reference TRBV30 and TRBJ1-5): SQTIHQWPATLVQPVGSPLSLECTVEGTSNPNLYWYRQAAGRGLQLLFYSVGIGQISSEVPQNLSASRPQDRQFILSSKKLLLSDSGFYLCAWNRQGREPQHFGDGTRLSIL.

This clone appeared once. The chain combines TRBV6-1 with TRBJ1-5; tentative D call: TRBD1 (6 bases). The V end lost 1 base, the J end lost 1 base, and 8 bases lay between the germline ends. The CDR3 extends over 15 amino acids. Germline assignment: CDR1 MNHNS and CDR2 SASEGT. The CDR3 bases are TGTGCCAGCAGTGAAGGAGGGGGAAGCAATCAGCCCCAGCATTTT. As protein: CASSEGGGSNQPQHF.

The CDR3, as DNA: TGTGCCAGCAGTGATGGCCTAGCGGGGAGCACAGATACGCAGTATTTT. It yields the protein CASSDGLAGSTDTQYF. The rearrangement joins TRBV2 to TRBJ2-3, with 9 positions matching TRBD2. Germline CDR1 SNHLY, CDR2 FYNNEI. This CDR3 is 16 amino acids long. Trimming removed 3 bases from V and 0 bases from J; junction bases left unmatched: 4.

The rearrangement links TRBV6-1 to TRBJ2-5, with D perhaps matching TRBD1 (6 bases). The CDR3 has 16 amino acids. The germline V gene encodes CDR1 MNHNS and CDR2 SASEGT. Deletions cut 2 bases from V and 2 bases from J, with 15 bases between. CDR3 amino acids: CASSEWQGLGQETQYF. The CDR3 coding sequence is TGTGCCAGCAGTGAATGGCAGGGGCTGGGGCAAGAGACCCAGTACTTC.

This clone was detected once. The rearrangement joins TRBV5-1 to TRBJ2-1; 12 nucleotides line up with TRBD2. Germline assignment: CDR1 SGHRS and CDR2 YFSETQ. The CDR3 runs to 14 residues. V was clipped by 3 bases and J by 6 bases; unmatched bases: 1. In DNA form, the CDR3 reads TGCGCCAGCAGCTCTAGCGGGGGGGCCAATGAGCAGTTCTTC. It codes for CASSSSGGANEQFF. Supplemented by reference TRBV5-1 and TRBJ2-1, the full variable domain reads KAGVTQTPRYLIKTRGQQVTLSCSPISGHRSVSWYQQTPGQGLQFLFEYFSETQRNKGNFPGRFSGRQFSNSRSEMNVSTLELGDSALYLCASSSSGGANEQFFGPGTRLTVL.

This clone was seen only a few times. The chain combines TRBV5-6 with TRBJ1-1; D perhaps matches TRBD1 (6 bases). Germline V CDR1 and CDR2: SGHDT, YYEEEE. The CDR3 runs to 14 residues. Trimming pared 4 bases from V and 5 bases from J, leaving 15 bases between. CDR3 sequence: CASSVQGVGTEAFF. The CDR3 coding sequence is TGTGCCAGCAGCGTACAGGGCGTGGGTACTGAAGCTTTCTTT. Variable domain in full (rest from reference TRBV5-6 and TRBJ1-1): DAGVTQSPTHLIKTRGQQVTLRCSPKSGHDTVSWYQQALGQGPQFIFQYYEEEERQRGNFPDRFSGHQFPNYSSELNVNALLLGDSALYLCASSVQGVGTEAFFGQGTRLTVV.